This T cell receptor (beta chain) was observed in a study of blood T cell repertoires in COVID-19. Study at large: Sites across the United States, Italy and Spain contributed samples from acute and convalescent COVID-19. In each case, the material was cDNA or gDNA derived from T cells, B-cell-depleted T cells, or PBMCs.

Germline loops: CDR1 KGHDR, CDR2 SFDVKD. The length of the CDR3 is 15 residues. V lost 1 base to trimming and J lost 2 bases, with 10 bases between them. Clones were read by immunoSEQ multiplex PCR, and TCRdb kept only the in-frame ones, dropping some. Among 70,000 to 95,000 clones listed, 88% were seen once. This receptor was identified in a woman aged 70-85 years with acute or convalescent COVID-19. The sample was peripheral blood. V and J are TRBV24-1 and TRBJ2-5; weak D call: TRBD1 (5 bases). The CDR3 spells CATSDFRGSQETQYF. In DNA form, the CDR3 reads TGTGCCACCAGTGATTTTAGGGGTTCGCAAGAGACCCAGTACTTC.